This TCR beta chain was sequenced during a study of T cell clones after liver transplantation. The CDR3 is 16 amino acids. Germline trimming cut 0 bases from V and 8 bases from J; bases unmatched to any gene: 13. The germline CDR1 and CDR2 sequences are SGHRS and YFSETQ. TCRdb's table, derived via immunoSEQ multiplex PCR, lists solely in-frame clones and lacks some. In the table there are some 80,000 clones, approximately 80% of which are singletons. This receptor was obtained from a human patient who received a liver transplant. Some T cells could come from the graft donor. V is TRBV5-1 and J is TRBJ1-1; 7 nucleotides line up with TRBD1. Sequencing used CD4+ T cells from blood, obtained 48 months after liver transplant. The CDR3 DNA sequence: TGCGCCAGCAGCTTGGTTCAGGGGGAAGGACAGTCCGAAGCTTTCTTT. Its translation: CASSLVQGEGQSEAFF.